The clone carrying this TCR beta chain ranks as medium-sized. These data come from a study of immune characterization of retroperitoneal liposarcoma. TCRdb analysed the PCR reads with MiXCR anew, one entry per CDR3 protein. Of 10,000 or so distinct CDR3 sequences in the sample, about 27% were seen once. Germline CDR1 reads SEHNR; CDR2 reads FQNEAQ (reference sequence). CDR3 length: 16 amino acids. V lost 4 bases to trimming and J lost 4 bases; unmatched junction nucleotides: 8. This clonotype originated in a male donor with retroperitoneal liposarcoma. V usage is TRBV7-9 and J usage is TRBJ2-5; 11 bases match TRBD2. Sequenced material: tumor tissue. CDR3 in DNA: TGTGCCAGCAGCTCCGGGACTAGCGGCTACGGAGAGACCCAGTACTTC. Its protein is CASSSGTSGYGETQYF.